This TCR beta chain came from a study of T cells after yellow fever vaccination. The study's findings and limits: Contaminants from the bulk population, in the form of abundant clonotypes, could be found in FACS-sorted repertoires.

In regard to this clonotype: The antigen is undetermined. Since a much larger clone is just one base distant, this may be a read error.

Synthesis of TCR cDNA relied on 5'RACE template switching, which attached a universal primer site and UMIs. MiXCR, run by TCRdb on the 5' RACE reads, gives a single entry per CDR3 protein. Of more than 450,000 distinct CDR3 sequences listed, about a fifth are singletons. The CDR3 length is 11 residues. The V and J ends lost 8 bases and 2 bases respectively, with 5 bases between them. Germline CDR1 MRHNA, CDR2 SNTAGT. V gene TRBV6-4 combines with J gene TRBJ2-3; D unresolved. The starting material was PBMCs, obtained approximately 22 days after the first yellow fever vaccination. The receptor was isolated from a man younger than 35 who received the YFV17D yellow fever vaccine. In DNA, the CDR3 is TGTGCCAGCGGTAACACAGATACGCAGTATTTT. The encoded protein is CASGNTDTQYF.